A single sample is the source of the 6 T cell receptor beta chains below, sequenced in a study of control samples from healthy donors and cancer patients (dated by TCRdb to about 2020). Library generation was performed with the immunoSEQ multiplex PCR assay. Sourced from immuneACCESS, this table was stored by TCRdb with only in-frame sequences that have V and J called. A share of the clones is absent; for the studies checked, an unresolved V gene accounts for under half, and the remainder has no known explanation. The sample table lists over 100,000 clones, nearly 90% of them with a count of one. Together, the top ten hold 3.2% of the sample. The sample consisted of blood. The source is a man in his fifties in good health.

This clone was recorded many times. This chain links TRBV7-3 with TRBJ2-1; D is perhaps TRBD1 or TRBD2 (6 bases each). The length of the CDR3 is 17 residues. Looked up from germline, CDR1 is SGHTA and CDR2 is FQGTGA. V lost 1 base and J 2 bases, leaving 15 bases between the germline ends. The CDR3 sequence is CASSLNVAGGPYNEQFF. CDR3 sequence (DNA): TGTGCCAGCAGCTTAAATGTCGCCGGGGGCCCCTACAATGAGCAGTTCTTC. Full variable domain (remainder filled in from reference TRBV7-3 and TRBJ2-1): GAGVSQTPSNKVTEKGKYVELRCDPISGHTALYWYRQSLGQGPEFLIYFQGTGAADDSGLPNDRFFAVRPEGSVSTLKIQRTERGDSAVYLCASSLNVAGGPYNEQFFGPGTRLTVL.

This sequence joins TRBV11-1 and TRBJ2-7, with TRBD1 as a possible D gene (6 bases). The CDR3 contains 15 residues. V dropped 4 bases and J dropped 6 bases, with 19 bases sitting between them. Germline values: CDR1 SGHAT, CDR2 FQDESV (reference sequence). The CDR3 sequence is CASSSSGAKAAEQYF. The CDR3 DNA sequence: TGTGCCAGCAGCTCATCAGGGGCAAAAGCGGCCGAGCAGTACTTC.

The chain employs TRBV7-9 and TRBJ2-7, with 11 bases lining up with TRBD2. Germline V CDR1 and CDR2: SEHNR, FQNEAQ (reference sequence). There are 19 residues in the CDR3. Trimming took 5 bases from V and 0 from J; bases not matched to a gene: 15. CDR3: CASSRKLGLAGGPSYEQYF. CDR3 bases: TGTGCCAGCAGCCGAAAGTTAGGGCTAGCGGGGGGTCCCTCCTACGAGCAGTACTTC.

This chain's CDR3 is CAISEASGGFTGELFF. The CDR3 DNA reads as TGTGCCATCAGTGAGGCCTCAGGGGGTTTCACCGGGGAGCTGTTTTTT. This chain joins TRBV10-3 and TRBJ2-2; 7 bases map to TRBD1. The V gene end was trimmed by 2 bases and the J gene end by 4 bases; junction bases not matched to a gene: 7. Looked up from germline, CDR1 is ENHRY and CDR2 is SYGVKD. This CDR3 is built from 16 residues.

V gene TRBV9 combines with J gene TRBJ2-2; 7 positions agree with TRBD1. Germline CDR1 reads SGDLS; CDR2 reads YYNGEE. The CDR3 sequence is 15 residues long. V dropped 0 bases and J dropped 5; count of bases not matched to a gene: 4. The CDR3 spells CASSVETGWTGELFF. DNA of the CDR3: TGTGCCAGCAGCGTAGAGACAGGGTGGACCGGGGAGCTGTTTTTT.

This chain uses TRBV28 with TRBJ2-7; TRBD1 might be the D (6 bases). The CDR3 runs to 15 residues. Germline V gives CDR1 MDHEN, CDR2 SYDVKM. V lost 5 bases and J lost 6, with 20 bases in between. CDR3 coding DNA: TGTGCCAGCAGTCCCCAGGGGCCAGGATTACTCGAGCAGTACTTC. Translated, it gives CASSPQGPGLLEQYF.